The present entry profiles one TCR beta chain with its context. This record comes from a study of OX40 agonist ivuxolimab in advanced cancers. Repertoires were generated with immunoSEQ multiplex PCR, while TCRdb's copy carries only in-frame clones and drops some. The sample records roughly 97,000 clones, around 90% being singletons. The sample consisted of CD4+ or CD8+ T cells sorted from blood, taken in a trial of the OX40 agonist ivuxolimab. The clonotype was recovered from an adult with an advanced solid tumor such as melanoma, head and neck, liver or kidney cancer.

DNA of the CDR3: TGTGCCAGCAGCCCTGGGTCCTGGCCCGGGGAGCTGTTTTTT. Protein: CASSPGSWPGELFF. The chain joins TRBV28 to TRBJ2-2; D call uncertain. Germline V lookup: CDR1 MDHEN, CDR2 SYDVKM. The CDR3 covers 14 residues. Between the trimmed V and J ends, which lost 6 bases and 6 bases, there was a span of 14 bases.